This T cell receptor beta chain is drawn from a study of T-cell memory formation after mild COVID-19. Whole-study context: TCR clusters were largely donor specific.

About this clonotype: Antigen: not known.

Germline assignment: CDR1 SQVTM and CDR2 ANQGSEA. The J segment lost 1 base and the V segment lost 7 bases, leaving 6 bases of the junction unmatched. The CDR3 length is 13 residues. Whole-study findings and limits: Within pre-infection memory, some responding clones were found, suggesting cross-reactive memory joined.

TCRdb re-called the 5' RACE reads with MiXCR, one entry per CDR3 protein. Of 140,000 or so distinct CDR3 sequences listed, less than 20% are singletons. This clonotype was obtained from an adult woman who had mild COVID-19 (a few samples of this study predate the infection). Cell type and time point are not known. The V call is TRBV29-1, the J call TRBJ1-1, with 7 bases lining up with TRBD1. Source material: PBMCs or a T cell subset sorted from them (not recorded which). The CDR3 region is CSAQRQGNTEAFF. Written as DNA, the CDR3 is TGCAGCGCCCAACGACAGGGGAACACTGAAGCTTTCTTT.